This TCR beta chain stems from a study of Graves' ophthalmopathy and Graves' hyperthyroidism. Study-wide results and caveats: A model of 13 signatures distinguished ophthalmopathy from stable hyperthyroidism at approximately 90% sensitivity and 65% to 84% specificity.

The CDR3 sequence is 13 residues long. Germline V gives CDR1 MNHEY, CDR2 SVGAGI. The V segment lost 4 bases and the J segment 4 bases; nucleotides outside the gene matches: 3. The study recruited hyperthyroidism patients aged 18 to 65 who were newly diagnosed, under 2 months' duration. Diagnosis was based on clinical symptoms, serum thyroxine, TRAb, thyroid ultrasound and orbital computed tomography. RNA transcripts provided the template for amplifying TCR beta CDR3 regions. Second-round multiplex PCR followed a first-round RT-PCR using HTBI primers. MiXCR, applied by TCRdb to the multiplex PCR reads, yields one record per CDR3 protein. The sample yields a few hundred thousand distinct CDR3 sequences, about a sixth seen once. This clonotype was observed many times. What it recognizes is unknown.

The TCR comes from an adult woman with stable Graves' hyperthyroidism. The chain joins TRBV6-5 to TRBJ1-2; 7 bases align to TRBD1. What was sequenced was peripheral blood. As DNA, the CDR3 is TGTGCCAGCAGTTTGGACAGGAGCTATGGCTACACCTTC. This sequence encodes CASSLDRSYGYTF.